Listed here are 8 T cell receptor beta chains from one sample, sequenced in a study of CD8 T cells in ankylosing spondylitis. Study findings and constraints: Characteristic of ankylosing spondylitis blood, it appeared, was a TCR beta motif comprising several highly homologous variants.

Their target antigens are unknown. TCRdb reanalysed the 5' RACE reads using MiXCR and keeps one entry per CDR3 protein. Of about 440,000 distinct CDR3 sequences in the sample, roughly 17% are singletons; the top ten hold 1%. The sequencing input was blood, either unsorted or a sorted T cell fraction (not recorded which). The receptors here all came from a male donor with ankylosing spondylitis.

This chain links TRBV7-9 with TRBJ1-4, with D perhaps matching TRBD1 (5 bases). The length of the CDR3 is 14 residues. Per germline, CDR1 SEHNR and CDR2 FQNEAQ (reference sequence). V gave up 4 bases and J gave up 8 bases, with 14 bases separating them. In DNA form, the CDR3 reads TGTGCCAGCAGCTCGGTGCAGGGTACGGAAAAACTGTTTTTT. As protein: CASSSVQGTEKLFF.

V is TRBV20-1 and J is TRBJ2-3; a weak D match, TRBD2 (6 bases). CDR1 DFQATT and CDR2 SNEGSKA come from the germline V gene (reference sequence). The CDR3 sequence is 17 residues long. Trimming took off 3 bases at V and 3 bases at J, with 22 bases between the two ends. The CDR3 DNA sequence: TGCAGTGCTAGGGTGGTTCCCGAGGCGGGAAGAACAGATACGCAGTATTTT. It encodes CSARVVPEAGRTDTQYF.

The chain joins TRBV19 to TRBJ1-1; D call uncertain. V lost 0 bases to trimming and J lost 1 base, with 6 bases between them. The CDR3 is made up of 14 amino acids. CDR1 and CDR2 from the germline V gene are LNHDA and SQIVND (reference sequence). CDR3 residues: CASSIDPPNTEAFF. CDR3 in DNA: TGTGCCAGTAGTATAGACCCACCGAACACTGAAGCTTTCTTT.

The chain recombines TRBV20-1 with TRBJ1-6; D gene uncertain. Trimming cost V 3 bases and J 10 bases, with 13 bases left between them. Germline assignment: CDR1 DFQATT and CDR2 SNEGSKA (reference sequence). The CDR3 is made up of 13 amino acids. The CDR3 region has the DNA TGCAGTGCTAGGAGCATGATAAACTCACCCCTCCACTTT. Protein: CSARSMINSPLHF.

This chain connects TRBV18 to TRBJ2-7; D remains unclear. Germline V gene lookup returns CDR1 KGHSH and CDR2 LQKENI. With 5 bases removed from V and 0 bases from J, the gap between germline ends came to 5 bases. This CDR3 comprises 12 residues. In nucleotides, the CDR3 is TGTGCCAGCTCAACCAACTCCTACGAGCAGTACTTC. It is translated as CASSTNSYEQYF.

This clonotype has at least ten counts. This chain connects TRBV29-1 to TRBJ2-5; no clear D gene. Looked up from germline, CDR1 is SQVTM and CDR2 is ANQGSEA. There are 14 residues in the CDR3. CDR3 sequence reads: CRRYRNGLRETQYF. In DNA form, the CDR3 reads TGCAGAAGATACCGCAATGGGTTGCGTGAGACCCAGTACTTC.

V and J are TRBV28 and TRBJ1-1; TRBD1 might be the D (5 bases). The CDR3 has 15 amino acids. Germline loops: CDR1 MDHEN, CDR2 SYDVKM. V was pared by 6 bases and J by 5 bases, with 19 bases between. CDR3 DNA: TGTGCCAGCAGCCGGCCCGACAGTGGCAGAACTGAAGCTTTCTTT. Residues: CASSRPDSGRTEAFF.

This clonotype was counted at least ten times. The CDR3 DNA reads as TGTGCCAGCAGTACCAGGGGTGAGGACACTGAAGCTTTCTTT. This codes for CASSTRGEDTEAFF. The chain joins TRBV2 to TRBJ1-1; D possibly corresponds to TRBD1 (6 bases). Trimming removed 5 bases at V and 3 bases at J, with 13 bases between. The germline gives CDR1 SNHLY, CDR2 FYNNEI. The CDR3 has 14 residues.